Listed here is a single T cell receptor (beta chain). Its antigen is unknown. The investigators reverse transcribed all of the isolated RNA, so they sequenced expressed TCRB transcripts. Here immunoSEQ multiplex PCR was the method, and the copy in TCRdb shows in-frame clones only, minus some. The data hold about 160,000 clones, with approximately 8.4% observed a single time. The source of the sample is a study of beta chain features in type 1 diabetes. Blood was collected once per donor into heparin, averaging around 0.11 L. Between the trimmed V and J ends, which lost 7 bases and 2 bases, there was a span of 8 bases. The CDR3 has 13 residues. Germline CDR1 and CDR2: SGHTA and FQGNSA. Whole-study findings and limits: Shorter TCRB CDR3s, moderately but significantly so, marked every one of the four CD4+ subsets in Type 1 diabetes patients. The naive, central memory and Treg TCRB repertoires of patients appeared to be more similar to one another than those of healthy donors.

This clonotype was sampled from a man younger than 35 with type 1 diabetes. Sequences were obtained from central memory CD4+ T cells from blood. The V and J genes are TRBV7-2 and TRBJ2-2, with TRBD1 as a possible D gene (5 bases). CDR3 bases: TGTGCCAGCAAGGGGCGCAACACCGGGGAGCTGTTTTTT. It codes for CASKGRNTGELFF.